This entry features one T cell receptor (beta chain) sequence. This sample was taken from a study of blood T cell repertoires in COVID-19. This CDR3 has 16 residues. The V gene end was trimmed by 3 bases and the J gene end by 7 bases; junction bases not matched to a gene: 13. CDR1 and CDR2 from the germline V gene are LNHDA and SQIVND (reference sequence). Some clones are missing from TCRdb's copy, which holds only in-frame ones; the method was immunoSEQ multiplex PCR. The sample holds a few hundred thousand clones, 65% to 90% seen once. V is TRBV19 and J is TRBJ1-1, with TRBD1 matching 8 bases. Sequencing was done on a sample of PBMCs or T cells enriched from blood (not recorded which). This receptor was taken from a woman in her thirties or forties with acute COVID-19. The CDR3 spells CASSILGQGSHREAFF. The CDR3 DNA sequence: TGTGCCAGTAGTATCCTCGGACAGGGTAGTCATCGTGAAGCTTTCTTT. Combining the CDR3 with reference TRBV19 and TRBJ1-1 gives the whole variable domain DGGITQSPKYLFRKEGQNVTLSCEQNLNHDAMYWYRQDPGQGLRLIYYSQIVNDFQKGDIAEGYSVSREKKESFPLTVTSAQKNPTAFYLCASSILGQGSHREAFFGQGTRLTVV.